This entry lists 17 T cell receptor beta chains sequenced from one sample in a study of blood T cell repertoires in COVID-19. This table comes from immunoSEQ multiplex PCR, and its TCRdb copy is limited to in-frame clones, with some not included. Among a few hundred thousand clones listed, 70% to 90% were seen once. The material sequenced was peripheral blood. The source is a woman in her forties or fifties who had recovered from COVID-19.

This clone showed up just once. The rearrangement uses TRBV7-7 and TRBJ2-5; 7 positions agree with TRBD2. J was trimmed by 5 bases and V by 5 bases; bases with no gene match: 17. CDR1 and CDR2 (germline): SSHAT, FNYEAQ (reference sequence). There are 17 residues in the CDR3. CDR3 protein: CASSPDYGRTAMETQYF. The CDR3 coding sequence is TGTGCCAGCAGCCCAGACTACGGGAGGACGGCAATGGAGACCCAGTACTTC.

A word on this clone: Compared with germline, one end of the junction differs, possibly owing to a read error. The V gene is TRBV7-7, the J gene TRBJ2-1; 14 nucleotides agree with TRBD2. This CDR3 is 15 amino acids long. CDR1 and CDR2 (germline): SSHAT, FNYEAQ (reference sequence). CDR3 residues: CASSQGLAGGNEQFF. CDR3 in DNA: TGTGCTAGCAGCCAAGGACTAGCGGGAGGCAATGAGCAGTTCTTC.

This chain links TRBV30 with TRBJ2-1, with TRBD2 matching over 8 bases. The germline gives CDR1 GTSNPN, CDR2 SVGIG (reference sequence). The V gene end was trimmed by 1 base and the J gene end by 9 bases; junction bases not matched to a gene: 8. This CDR3 spans 14 amino acids. The CDR3 bases are TGTGCCTGGAGTGAACTAGCGGCCACGGGTGAGCAGTTCTTC. Translation: CAWSELAATGEQFF.

This chain joins TRBV23-1 and TRBJ1-5; a possible D gene is TRBD1 (6 bases). TRBV23-1 is treated as an ORF (open reading frame) with a function not yet certain. This CDR3 comprises 15 residues. Trimming removed 1 base at V and 0 bases at J, with 7 bases between. The CDR3 nucleotides read TGCGCCAGCAGTCAATTGGGGGCTAGCAATCAGCCCCAGCATTTT. Amino acids: CASSQLGASNQPQHF.

This rearrangement joins TRBV5-8 to TRBJ2-1; 11 bases agree with TRBD2. The CDR3 consists of 15 residues. J lost 6 bases, V lost 4 bases, and 6 bases had no gene match. Germline CDR1 and CDR2: SGHTS and YDEGEE. Here the CDR3 reads CASSTSGSSFNEQFF. In DNA, the CDR3 is TGTGCCAGCAGCACTAGCGGGAGTTCATTCAATGAGCAGTTCTTC. The whole variable domain, remainder taken from reference TRBV5-8 and TRBJ2-1, is EAGVTQSPTHLIKTRGQQATLRCSPISGHTSVYWYQQALGLGLQFLLWYDEGEERNRGNFPPRFSGRQFPNYSSELNVNALELEDSALYLCASSTSGSSFNEQFFGPGTRLTVL.

V gene TRBV28 combines with J gene TRBJ2-7; 9 nucleotides agree with TRBD1. CDR1 is MDHEN, CDR2 SYDVKM, per germline. There are 14 residues in the CDR3. Trimming removed 6 bases from V and 3 bases from J; junction bases left unmatched: 6. For the CDR3, the DNA is TGTGCCAGCAGGGACAGGGGTCCCTTCTACGAGCAGTACTTC. It encodes CASRDRGPFYEQYF.

This rearrangement joins TRBV24-1 to TRBJ2-7; 13 bases align to TRBD2. Per germline, CDR1 KGHDR and CDR2 SFDVKD. Germline trimming cut 0 bases from V and 2 bases from J; bases unmatched to any gene: 0. This CDR3 spans 16 amino acids. CDR3 sequence (DNA): TGTGCCACCAGTGATTTGGGGACTAGCGGGACCTACGAGCAGTACTTC. The encoded protein is CATSDLGTSGTYEQYF.

V and J are TRBV28 and TRBJ2-2, with a weak D call TRBD1 (6 bases). Germline-derived CDR1 and CDR2 are MDHEN and SYDVKM. Trimming removed 6 bases at V and 8 bases at J, with 16 bases between. The CDR3 spans 14 residues. CDR3 DNA sequence: TGTGCCAGCAGACCCGGGACACGGATTGGGGAGCTGTTTTTT. As protein: CASRPGTRIGELFF.

V and J are TRBV28 and TRBJ1-5; a possible D gene is TRBD1 (5 bases). The CDR3 length is 14 residues. CDR1 is MDHEN, CDR2 SYDVKM, per germline. The V gene lost 3 bases and the J gene lost 8 bases, with 14 bases spanning the gap. CDR3 DNA: TGTGCCAGCAGTTTCGCGGGGCCGAGAGAGCCCCAGCATTTT. It yields the protein CASSFAGPREPQHF.

The J gene is TRBJ2-7, the V gene TRBV30, with a possible D match to TRBD1 (5 bases). The length of the CDR3 is 14 residues. Germline V gene lookup returns CDR1 GTSNPN and CDR2 SVGIG (reference sequence). The V end was cut by 0 bases, the J end by 4 bases, with 13 bases between. The chain's CDR3 is CAWSVPGALYEQYF. CDR3 nucleotide sequence: TGTGCCTGGAGTGTACCTGGGGCCCTATACGAGCAGTACTTC.

This chain joins TRBV5-1 and TRBJ1-6, with TRBD1 matching 7 bases. Germline V gene lookup returns CDR1 SGHRS and CDR2 YFSETQ. The CDR3 consists of 14 residues. Trimming cost V 4 bases and J 6 bases; bases outside gene matches: 4. In DNA form, the CDR3 reads TGCGCCAGCAGCCCCGGGACAGCTAATTCACCCCTCCACTTT. It yields the protein CASSPGTANSPLHF.

The table lists this clone with a few counts. This chain connects TRBV6-5 to TRBJ1-1; the D gene is possibly TRBD1 (5 bases). Germline CDR1 and CDR2: MNHEY and SVGAGI. CDR3 length: 14 amino acids. The germline V and J ends were trimmed by 7 bases and 7 bases, with 19 bases remaining between them. DNA of the CDR3: TGTGCCAGCACCCCCGAGGTGGGGGGGAGTGAAGCTTTCTTT. It specifies CASTPEVGGSEAFF.

V and J are TRBV7-7 and TRBJ2-5; 12 bases align to TRBD2. The CDR3 length is 14 residues. V was clipped by 5 bases and J by 5 bases; unmatched bases: 3. CDR1 and CDR2 (germline): SSHAT, FNYEAQ (reference sequence). The CDR3 reads CASSLGLAGETQYF. CDR3 nucleotide sequence: TGTGCCAGCAGCCTCGGACTAGCGGGGGAGACCCAGTACTTC.

The genes are TRBV15 and TRBJ1-5; 7 bases agree with TRBD1. The CDR3 length is 17 residues. Per the germline V gene, CDR1 is LNHNV and CDR2 is YYDKDF (reference sequence). The V and J ends lost 0 bases and 2 bases, in that order; junction bases with no gene match: 7. The DNA of the CDR3 is TGTGCCACCAGCAGAGATCATCCAGGACAGGGCAATCAGCCCCAGCATTTT. The encoded protein is CATSRDHPGQGNQPQHF.

The chain joins TRBV15 to TRBJ1-1; no definite D call. Trimming removed 5 bases at V and 4 bases at J, with 5 bases between. Germline values: CDR1 LNHNV, CDR2 YYDKDF (reference sequence). The length of the CDR3 is 11 residues. This CDR3 reads CATSLRTEAFF. Written as DNA, the CDR3 is TGTGCCACCAGCTTGCGCACTGAAGCTTTCTTT.

This clone was detected only once. This rearrangement joins TRBV2 to TRBJ2-7; tentative D call: TRBD1 (6 bases). Trimming shortened V by 8 bases and J by 4 bases, and 12 bases separated the two germline ends. The CDR3 length is 12 residues. Germline CDR1 is SNHLY and CDR2 is FYNNEI. CDR3 sequence (DNA): TGTGCCAGCTCACAGGGTCCATACGAGCAGTACTTC. This codes for CASSQGPYEQYF.

The V call is TRBV19, the J call TRBJ2-7, with TRBD1 matching 9 bases. Germline V gene data show CDR1 as LNHDA and CDR2 as SQIVND (reference sequence). The CDR3 length is 16 residues. With V trimmed by 4 bases and J by 1 base, 8 bases remained unmatched. The CDR3, as DNA: TGTGCCAGTAGTAACCAAGGACAGGGGACTTCCTACGAGCAGTACTTC. The encoded protein is CASSNQGQGTSYEQYF.